The clone carrying this TCR beta chain was observed at least ten times. Its specificity is not known. The source of the sample is a study of regulatory T cells in long-lasting Graves disease. Study summary: Freshly diagnosed Graves' patients had used antithyroid drugs for under 3 months. Study results and limitations: Persistent Graves' patients had lower TCR diversity than newly diagnosed ones.

Time point specified: newly diagnosed GD, antithyroid drugs for less than 3 months. PBMC RNA was the source of the TCR library. Combining iRepertoire HTBI primers with Arm-PCR of CDR3 regions, the authors built TCR beta libraries. MiXCR was run by TCRdb on the multiplex PCR reads, yielding one entry per CDR3 protein. The table shows 450,000 to 500,000 distinct CDR3 sequences, with roughly 17% occurring only once. The CDR3 contains 14 residues. Per the germline V gene, CDR1 is MNHEY and CDR2 is SMNVEV (reference sequence). The V gene lost 6 bases and the J gene lost 0 bases, with 11 bases spanning the gap. The same sample was also used in a study of T cells in Graves' hyperthyroidism and ophthalmopathy. That investigation notes: The HTBI primer set served for first-round RT-PCR of the TCR CDR3. Ophthalmopathy, which appeared later, was predicted by the model a median about 6 months before onset.

Sequencing was performed on peripheral blood mononuclear cells (PBMCs), taken at new diagnosis, from a patient treated with antithyroid drugs. This TCR came from a middle-aged man with Graves disease. J is TRBJ1-2 and V is TRBV27, with D perhaps matching TRBD1 (6 bases). Written as DNA, the CDR3 is TGTGCCAGCAGGCCTGGGGACACTAACTATGGCTACACCTTC. It translates to CASRPGDTNYGYTF.